The rows below give T cell receptor beta chains drawn from one sample of a study of PD-1 blockade in classical Hodgkin lymphoma. TCRdb's table, derived via immunoSEQ multiplex PCR, lists solely in-frame clones and lacks some. There are about 98,000 clones in the sample; 81% occur only once, and about 16% lies in the top ten. Sequencing was performed on peripheral blood mononuclear cells (PBMCs), taken before the second cycle of nivolumab. Every receptor here comes from a human donor with classical Hodgkin lymphoma. Both conserved end residues are part of each CDR3. The D gene is left open where the match is weak. Clone size, where shown, is once, few, many, or a class for clones that have expanded.

NA	TRBV9	TRBJ2-1	TRBD2	TGTGCCAGCAGCGTGGTACCTAGCGGGAGCCCATGGGAGCAGTTCTTC	CASSVVPSGSPWEQFF
NA	TRBV2	TRBJ2-7	NA	TGTGCCAGCAGTGAAGCTCCCGGGGAGCAGTACTTC	CASSEAPGEQYF
NA	TRBV15	TRBJ2-1	NA	TGTGCCACCAGCAGAGATGGAGGCAGCTCCTACAATGAGCAGTTCTTC	CATSRDGGSSYNEQFF
few	TRBV5-1	TRBJ1-1	TRBD1	TGCGTCAGCAGCCCAGGGGGGACCACTGAAGCTTTCTTT	CVSSPGGTTEAFF
NA	TRBV5-1	TRBJ1-1	NA	TGCGCCAGCAGCTTGGCCGGATACGGTGGGGACACTGAAGCTTTCTTT	CASSLAGYGGDTEAFF
NA	TRBV2	TRBJ1-1	TRBD1	TGTGCCAGGCGACAGGGGAACACTGAAGCTTTCTTT	CARRQGNTEAFF
NA	TRBV6-6	TRBJ1-1	NA	TGTGCCAGCAAAGCTACAGGGATAGGCTCTGAAGCTTTCTTT	CASKATGIGSEAFF
NA	TRBV7-6	TRBJ1-1	TRBD1	TGTGCCAGCAGCTTAGCTGCCGGGACAGCGAACACTGAAGCTTTCTTT	CASSLAAGTANTEAFF
NA	TRBV11-2	TRBJ2-5	TRBD2	TGTGCCAGCAGCCTGGGACTAGAAAAGACCCAGTACTTC	CASSLGLEKTQYF
few	TRBV5-4	TRBJ1-3	NA	TGTGCCAGCAGCTTGGACCCCAGAAGCTCTGGAAACACCATATATTTT	CASSLDPRSSGNTIYF
NA	TRBV6-4	TRBJ2-3	TRBD2	TGTGCCAGCAGTGGGACTAGGGCGGGGTGGGATACGCAGTATTTT	CASSGTRAGWDTQYF
NA	TRBV6-1	TRBJ2-1	NA	TGTGCCAGCAGTGCCTACTCTTACAGCTCCTACAATGAGCAGTTCTTC	CASSAYSYSSYNEQFF
NA	TRBV9	TRBJ1-1	NA	TGTGCCAGCAGCAATAACCTCGGGACCGACATTAAGAACACTGAAGCTTTCTTT	CASSNNLGTDIKNTEAFF
NA	TRBV7-3	TRBJ2-1	TRBD2	TGTGCCAGCAGCTCAACTAGCGGGATGAGGAATGAGCAGTTCTTC	CASSSTSGMRNEQFF
once	TRBV2	TRBJ2-7	TRBD2	TGTGCCAGCAGTCCCTGGACTAGCGGGAGCCCCTACGAGCAGTACTTC	CASSPWTSGSPYEQYF
once	TRBV29-1	TRBJ2-1	NA	TGCAGCGTTTCACCGAAGGGTGTCAATGAGCAGTTCTTC	CSVSPKGVNEQFF
NA	TRBV18	TRBJ2-7	NA	TGTGCCAGCTCCCCTCAACACTCCTACGAGCAGTACTTC	CASSPQHSYEQYF
NA	TRBV5-4	TRBJ2-3	TRBD2	TGTGCCAGCAGCGCGGGACTAGCGGGAGGCACAGATACGCAGTATTTT	CASSAGLAGGTDTQYF
once	TRBV7-9	TRBJ1-3	NA	TGTGCCAGCCTTCGTTCCAATGGCGACACCATATATTTT	CASLRSNGDTIYF
NA	TRBV4-1	TRBJ2-2	NA	TGCGCCAGCAGCCCCAATGGGGGCCCGATCCGGGGAGCTGTTTTT	CASSPNGGPIRGAVF
NA	TRBV5-4	TRBJ2-3	TRBD2	TGTGCCAGCAGCGCCACTAGCGGGAGTCCCCATACGCAGTATTTT	CASSATSGSPHTQYF
NA	TRBV6-6	TRBJ2-5	NA	TGTGCCAGCGCCCTAGGGGAAGCGCGAGAGACCCAGTACTTC	CASALGEARETQYF
NA	TRBV19	TRBJ1-5	NA	TGTGCCAGTAACGGGAGCAATCAGCCCCAGCATTTT	CASNGSNQPQHF
NA	TRBV7-2	TRBJ1-3	TRBD1	TGTGCCAGCAGCTTAGCGATAGGGGGCTATGGAAACACCATATATTTT	CASSLAIGGYGNTIYF
NA	TRBV5-4	TRBJ2-1	TRBD2	TGTGCCAGCAGCTTGGTGACTAGCGCCTACAATGAGCAGTTCTTC	CASSLVTSAYNEQFF
NA	TRBV5-1	TRBJ2-7	NA	TGCGCCAGCAGCTTGTTCACTGGTGAGCAGTACTTC	CASSLFTGEQYF
NA	TRBV5-1	TRBJ2-2	TRBD2	TGCGCCAGCAGCCCCGGACTAGCGGGAGTCCCGAACACCGGGGAGCTGTTTTTT	CASSPGLAGVPNTGELFF
NA	TRBV10-3	TRBJ1-1	TRBD1	TGTGCCATCACGGACAGGGCGGTGAACACTGAAGCTTTCTTT	CAITDRAVNTEAFF
NA	TRBV21-1	TRBJ2-3	NA	TGTGCCAGCAGCAAGAGAGGGACTAGCGGGAGGAGGCTTGAGGATACGCAGTATTTT	CASSKRGTSGRRLEDTQYF
NA	TRBV4-1	TRBJ2-7	TRBD2	TGCGCCAGCAGCCCCCTCGGGGCGGGAGTTAGCGAGCAGTACTTC	CASSPLGAGVSEQYF
NA	TRBV2	TRBJ2-1	NA	TGTGCCAGCAGGGCCTCGGATGAGCAGTTCTTC	CASRASDEQFF
NA	TRBV27	TRBJ1-1	NA	TGTGCCAGCAAAAGGTTCGGCACTGAAGCTTTCTTT	CASKRFGTEAFF
NA	TRBV12-2	TRBJ2-1	NA	TGTGCAAGTCGCTTAGTTGAACTAGCGGGAGTGTACAATGAGCAGTTCTTC	CASRLVELAGVYNEQFF
once	TRBV6-5	TRBJ2-7	TRBD1	TGTGCCAGCAGGTTCAGGGGGTTAAGCGAGCAGTACTTC	CASRFRGLSEQYF
NA	TRBV5-4	TRBJ2-7	TRBD1	TGTGCCAGCAGCCCCGGGACAGTAAAAAACGAGCAGTACTTC	CASSPGTVKNEQYF
NA	TRBV10-3	TRBJ1-4	NA	TGTGCCATCAGTGAGTCGAACGAAAAACTGTTTTTT	CAISESNEKLFF
NA	TRBV9	TRBJ2-5	TRBD1	TGTGCCAGCAGCCCCAACCTTGGGACAGGGACCGCCAGAAAGACCCAGTACTTC	CASSPNLGTGTARKTQYF
NA	TRBV28	TRBJ1-2	NA	TGTGCCAGCAGCAAAGACAGATACTATGGCTACACCTTC	CASSKDRYYGYTF
NA	TRBV18	TRBJ1-1	TRBD1	TGTGCCAGCTCACCGCGGAGGGACAGGGGCCCATTATCGGACACTGAAGCTTTCTTT	CASSPRRDRGPLSDTEAFF
NA	TRBV10-3	TRBJ2-7	NA	TGTGCCATCAGTGGGACCACGTACGAGCAGTACTTC	CAISGTTYEQYF
NA	TRBV5-8	TRBJ2-3	TRBD2	TGTGCCAGCAGCCCCGGGACTAGGATAAATACGCAGTATTTT	CASSPGTRINTQYF
once	TRBV5-6	TRBJ1-3	TRBD1	TGTGCCAGCAGCTGGGACAGAGGAAACACCATATATTTT	CASSWDRGNTIYF
once	TRBV28	TRBJ2-7	NA	TGTGCCAGCAGGAGGAGCTCCTACGAGCAGTACTTC	CASRRSSYEQYF
NA	TRBV5-1	TRBJ2-1	TRBD2	TGCGCCAGCAGCTTGTCCATAGCGGGAGGAAGGAATGAGCAGTTCTTC	CASSLSIAGGRNEQFF
NA	TRBV10-3	TRBJ2-7	TRBD2	TGTGCCATCAGTGGGGTAGCGGGCAGCTCCTACGAGCAGTACTTC	CAISGVAGSSYEQYF
few	TRBV7-2	TRBJ1-1	NA	TGTGCCAGCAGGCCTGCCAGGGGCCCTGAAGCTTTCTTT	CASRPARGPEAFF
NA	TRBV4-1	TRBJ2-1	TRBD2	TGCGCCAGCAGCCCCCGACTAGCGGACTACAATGAGCAGTTCTTC	CASSPRLADYNEQFF
NA	TRBV9	TRBJ1-3	NA	TGTGCCAGCAGCGTGGGTAGGGTGAGGGAGGCTGGAAACACCATATATTTT	CASSVGRVREAGNTIYF
NA	TRBV9	TRBJ1-1	TRBD1	TGTGCCAGCAGCGTCGAGGGGGCGCCGGGCACTGAAGCTTTCTTT	CASSVEGAPGTEAFF
many	TRBV7-7	TRBJ2-2	NA	TGTGCCAGCCGGGCGTCGAACACCGGGGAGCTGTTTTTT	CASRASNTGELFF
NA	TRBV7-2	TRBJ1-5	TRBD1	TGTGCCAGCAGCCCCAGACAGGGTGATCAGCCCCAGCATTTT	CASSPRQGDQPQHF
NA	TRBV19	TRBJ2-2	TRBD2	TGTGCCAGTAGTATCCGGGGTAGCGGGAGTTCCGGGGAGCTGTTTTTT	CASSIRGSGSSGELFF
NA	TRBV5-1	TRBJ2-3	NA	TGCGCCAGCAGCCCGACCCATAGCACAGATACGCAGTATTTT	CASSPTHSTDTQYF
once	TRBV11-3	TRBJ2-3	NA	TGTGCCAGCAGCTTCCCCCGGGGGGCGGTTGGTCCAGGCACAGATACGCAGTATTTT	CASSFPRGAVGPGTDTQYF